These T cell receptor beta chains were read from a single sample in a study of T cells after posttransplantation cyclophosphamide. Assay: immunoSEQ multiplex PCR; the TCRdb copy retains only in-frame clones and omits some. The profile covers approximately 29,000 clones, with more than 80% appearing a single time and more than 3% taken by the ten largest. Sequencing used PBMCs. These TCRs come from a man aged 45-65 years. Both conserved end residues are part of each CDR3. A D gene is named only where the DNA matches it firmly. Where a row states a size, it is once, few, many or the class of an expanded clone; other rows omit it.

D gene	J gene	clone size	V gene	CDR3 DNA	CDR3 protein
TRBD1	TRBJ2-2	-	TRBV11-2	TGTGCCAGCAGCTTCGCAGGGGGCGTCACCGGGGAGCTGTTTTTT	CASSFAGGVTGELFF
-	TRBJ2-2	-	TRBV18	TGTGCCAGCTCACCGCCCTCGAGAGCGAACACCGGGGAGCTGTTTTTT	CASSPPSRANTGELFF
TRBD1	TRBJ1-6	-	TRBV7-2	TGTGCCAGCAGCGTCCAGAAAGGGGGCGCGGGGAATTCACCCCTCCACTTT	CASSVQKGGAGNSPLHF
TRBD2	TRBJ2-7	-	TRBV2	TGTGCCGGCAGCCCCGGGACTAGCTTGGTCTACGAGCAGTACTTC	CAGSPGTSLVYEQYF
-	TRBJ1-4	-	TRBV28	TGTGCCAGCAGTGGCGGACTTTCAACTAATGAAAAACTGTTTTTT	CASSGGLSTNEKLFF
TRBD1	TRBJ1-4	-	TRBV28	TGTGCCAGCAGCCCCCGGGGACAGTCTAATGAAAAACTGTTTTTT	CASSPRGQSNEKLFF
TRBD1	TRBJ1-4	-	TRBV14	TGTGCCAGCAGCCAAGAAAGATCGGTGATACAGGGGGGAACTAATGAAAAACTGTTTTTT	CASSQERSVIQGGTNEKLFF
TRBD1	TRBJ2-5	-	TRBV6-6	TGTGCCAGCAGACTGGGACAGGGGACCCACCAAGAGACCCAGTACTTC	CASRLGQGTHQETQYF
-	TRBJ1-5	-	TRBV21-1	TGTGCCAGCAGCAACCGGGGGGGGTGGGACCCGGGGGGCAATCAGCCCCAGCATTTT	CASSNRGGWDPGGNQPQHF
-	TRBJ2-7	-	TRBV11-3	TGTGCCAGCAGGTATATTAGCTCCTACGAGCAGTACTTC	CASRYISSYEQYF
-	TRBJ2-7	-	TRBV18	TGTGCCAGCTCACCCGGGCAGACAGCACCCTACGAGCAGTACTTC	CASSPGQTAPYEQYF
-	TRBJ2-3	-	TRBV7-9	TGTGCCAGCGTCCTCTACCCCAACACAGATACGCAGTATTTT	CASVLYPNTDTQYF
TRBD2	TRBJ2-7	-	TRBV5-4	TGTGCCAGCAGCTTGGATAGCGGGAGGGCATTCTTC	CASSLDSGRAFF
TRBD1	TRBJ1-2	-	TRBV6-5	TGTGCCAGCAGCAGGACAGGGGGCGGGTACTATGGCTACACCTTC	CASSRTGGGYYGYTF
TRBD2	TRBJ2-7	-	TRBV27	TGTGCCAGCAGCCCCTCAAGCGGGAGGTGGTACGAGCAGTACTTC	CASSPSSGRWYEQYF
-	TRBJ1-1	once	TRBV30	TGTGCCTGGAAAATACAGGGGAACACTGAAGCTTTCTTT	CAWKIQGNTEAFF
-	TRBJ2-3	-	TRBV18	TGTGCCAGCTCACCGCCTATAAGCACAGATACGCAGTATTTT	CASSPPISTDTQYF
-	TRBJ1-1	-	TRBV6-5	TGTGCCAGCAGGTCACAGGGGAACACTGAAGCTTTCTTT	CASRSQGNTEAFF
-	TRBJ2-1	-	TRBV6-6	TGTGCCAGCAGTCCGACAGGTGATGGTGAGCAGTTCTTC	CASSPTGDGEQFF
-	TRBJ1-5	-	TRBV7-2	TGTGCCAGCAGCTGGGGTGGGCGCGGGCAGCCCCAGCATTTT	CASSWGGRGQPQHF
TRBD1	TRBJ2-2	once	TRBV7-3	TGTGCCAGCAGCACCGGGACAGCCTACGGGGAGCTGTTTTTT	CASSTGTAYGELFF
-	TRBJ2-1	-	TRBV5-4	TGTGCCAGCAGCTTGGGGACTTCCTACAATGAGCAGTTCTTC	CASSLGTSYNEQFF
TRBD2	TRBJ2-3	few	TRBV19	TGTGCCAGTAGTTCGCCAGCGGGGGGGCGTAAGAGCACAGATACGCAGTATTTT	CASSSPAGGRKSTDTQYF
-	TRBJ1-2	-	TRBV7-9	TGTGCCAGCATTTCTCCTGACTCGGGAGGCTACACCTTC	CASISPDSGGYTF
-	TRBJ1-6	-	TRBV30	TGTGCCTGGAGTATTGAGGGAAAGGGTTCACCCCTCCACTTT	CAWSIEGKGSPLHF
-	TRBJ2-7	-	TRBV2	TGTGCCAGCAGTGAGGGGCGGGGTGGGCAGTACTTC	CASSEGRGGQYF
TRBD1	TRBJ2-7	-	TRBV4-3	TGCGCCAGCAGCCGTCAGACAGGGACCGGGTACGAGCAGTACTTC	CASSRQTGTGYEQYF
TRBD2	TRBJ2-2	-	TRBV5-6	TGTGCCAGCAGCTCCGATCCCCGGACTAGCGGGATCTCCGGGGAGCTGTTTTTT	CASSSDPRTSGISGELFF
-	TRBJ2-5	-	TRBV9	TGTGCCAGCAGCGTGTCTGGTATTGGGGCAGAGACCCAGTACTTC	CASSVSGIGAETQYF
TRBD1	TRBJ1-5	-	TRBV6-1	TGTGCCAGCAGTGAAGTATGGGACAGTTGGAATCAGCCCCAGCATTTT	CASSEVWDSWNQPQHF
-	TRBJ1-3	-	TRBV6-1	TGTGCCAGCAGTGAAGCGGGAGGAGCTGGAAACACCATATATTTT	CASSEAGGAGNTIYF
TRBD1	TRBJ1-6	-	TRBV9	TGTGCCAGCAGCGTAGGAGTCGGGACAGAGAATTCACCCCTCCACTTT	CASSVGVGTENSPLHF
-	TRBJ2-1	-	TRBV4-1	TGCGCCAGCTCGACACAAAACCTCAATGAGCAGTTCTTC	CASSTQNLNEQFF
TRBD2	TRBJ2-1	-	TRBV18	TGTGCCAGCTCACCGAGCGGGGTTAGCTACAATGAGCAGTTCTTC	CASSPSGVSYNEQFF
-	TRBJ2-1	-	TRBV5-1	TGCGCCAGCAGCTTGGCCACAACCACCCCCGGGGGCAATGAGCAGTTCTTC	CASSLATTTPGGNEQFF
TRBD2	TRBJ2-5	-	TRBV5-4	TGTGCCAGCAGCGAGGGACTAGCGCAAGAGACCCAGTACTTC	CASSEGLAQETQYF
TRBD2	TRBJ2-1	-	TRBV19	TGTGCCAGTAGGCAATTAGCGGGACTACGAGAGCAGTTCTTC	CASRQLAGLREQFF
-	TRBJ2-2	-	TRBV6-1	TGTGCCAGCAGTGAAATAACGGGGGGGGAGCTGTTTTTT	CASSEITGGELFF
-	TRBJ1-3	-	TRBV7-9	TGTGCCAGCAGCTTAGGCGGAGGGACCATATATTTT	CASSLGGGTIYF
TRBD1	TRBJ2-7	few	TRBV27	TGTGCCAGCAGTCGAAAGGGACAGGGGGCCTACGAGCAGTACTTC	CASSRKGQGAYEQYF
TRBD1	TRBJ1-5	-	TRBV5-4	TGTGCCAGCAGCTTGGAGGGGGCCGCTCCTCAGCCCCAGCATTTT	CASSLEGAAPQPQHF
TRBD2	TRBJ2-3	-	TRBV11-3	TGTGCCAGCAGCTTATATGTGGTTTATGGAGCGGGAAGACTGGATACGCAGTATTTT	CASSLYVVYGAGRLDTQYF
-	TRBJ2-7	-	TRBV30	TGTGCCTGGACCGCGGGCTACGAGCAGTACTTC	CAWTAGYEQYF
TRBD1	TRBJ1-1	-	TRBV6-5	TGTGCCAGCAGCCCCGACAGGGGGCAAGGCGCTGAAGCTTTCTTT	CASSPDRGQGAEAFF
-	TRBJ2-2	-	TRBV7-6	TGTGCCAGCTCCAAGCCACTAAACACCGGGGAGCTGTTTTTT	CASSKPLNTGELFF
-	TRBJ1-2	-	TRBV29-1	TGCAGCGTTGAAGACGCGGGAGCAGGAGGCTACACCTTC	CSVEDAGAGGYTF
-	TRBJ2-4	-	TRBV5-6	TGTGCCAGCAGCTCGACAGCCCGACTAGAGCTAGCCAAAAACATTCAGTACTTC	CASSSTARLELAKNIQYF
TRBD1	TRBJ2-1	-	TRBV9	TGTGCCAGCAGCGGTGACTCGGCAGGGGGCAATGAGCAGTTCTTC	CASSGDSAGGNEQFF
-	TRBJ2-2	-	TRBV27	TGTGCCAGCAGTTTCGCAGGACTTTTAACCGGGGAGCTGTTTTTT	CASSFAGLLTGELFF